This TCR beta chain was documented in a study of blood T cells in healthy people across ages (dated by TCRdb to about 2015). Study-level background: In model experiments, template switching captured roughly one uniquely barcoded TCR beta cDNA molecule for every two T cells. To track age-related changes in TCR beta repertoire diversity, the study relied on deep sequencing normalized with unique cDNA molecular identifiers. Donors were grouped into four age groups: young (average approximately 15 years), middle-aged (about 38), aged (62) and long-lived (around 80). Donors of different ages were randomly distributed across sequencing lanes to avoid experimental bias. Two additional independent replicas of 1 million unique cDNA reads from the same blood draw were analyzed for two donors (one aged 18 to 29 and one aged 80 or older). Study-wide conclusions, independent of this receptor: Estimates of total diversity based on one million sequenced T cells were considered lower bounds and underestimates. Observed TCR beta diversity correlated strongly with the percentage of naive T cells measured by flow cytometry. Because the CMV infection status of the donors was unknown, age-related changes in expanded clonotypes may potentially have been confounded. Bulk unsorted PBMC profiling prevented conclusive comparison of naive and antigen-experienced compartments. Compared with the aged group, more naive CD4+ T cells, fewer expanded clones and increased TCR diversity were shown by the long-lived group, suggesting age selection. Observed TCR beta diversity per million T cells fell roughly linearly with age, and a significant reduction was already apparent by age roughly 40.

The germline V gene specifies ENHRY as CDR1 and SYGVKD as CDR2. V is clipped by 9 bases and J by 1 base, and the sequence between their germline boundaries is 7 bases long. Counted from cysteine to phenylalanine, this CDR3 has 11 amino acids. This entry keeps only the CDR3 DNA: 33 bases, framed from base 1. The library relied on 5' RACE. Sequencing took place on an Illumina HiSeq 2500. A second PCR of 7 to 11 cycles was run with a J-beta primer mix and a sample-barcoded 5' primer. Each TCR beta cDNA molecule received a unique molecular identifier from a template-switch 5' adaptor carrying 12 random nucleotides. At least 2.5 million CDR3-containing paired-end reads were obtained from each sample. First-strand cDNA was synthesized from all RNA with the Mint cDNA synthesis kit, primed by a TRBC-specific oligonucleotide. Following uracil-DNA glycosylase treatment, a first 18-cycle PCR with universal primers M1SS and BC2_uni_R was performed on all cDNA. In the original analysis: For normalization, 1 million high-quality reads were randomly selected from each sample, with every read carrying a distinct molecular identifier. Reads with shared molecular identifiers were discarded instead of being binned into consensus sequences. MiTCR, set to a Q25 quality threshold and the strictest error-elimination algorithm, was used for CDR3 identification, clonotype clustering and error correction. A nonparametric unseen species model with Euler transformation was used to estimate a lower bound on total TCR beta diversity. TCRdb trimmed public reads at Q25 via fastp, called clones via MiXCR and kept in-frame beta chains. Identical CDR3 proteins give one entry, which carries the most common genes and DNA. What appears here as the V and J calls and clone size reflects TCRdb's work, not the paper's. Recorded for this sample are about 1.4 million distinct CDR3 sequences; 45% to 70% of them occurred a single time. Clones ranked in the top ten supply about 6.7% of the sample.

The roughly 39 donors, aged 6 to 90 years, were systemically healthy Caucasian individuals from Russia. Each donor gave ten milliliters of peripheral blood, drawn into EDTA-treated Vacutainer tubes. PBMCs were isolated by Ficoll-Paque density-gradient centrifugation, with at least 6 million obtained per sample. Total RNA was extracted from PBMCs with Trizol reagent, with at least 6 micrograms obtained per sample. For every donor, flow cytometry on a PBMC aliquot measured the percentage of naive CD45RAhigh/CD27high T cells. The table lists this clonotype with a few counts. It has no known antigen specificity. No clone much larger than this one lies a single base away; base qualities are absent.

This sequence originates from a man aged 18 to 35 in good health. Sequencing was done on a sample of blood. The chain joins TRBV10-3 to TRBJ2-7; the D gene cannot be named for sure. The DNA is as follows: TGTGCCATTGCTAGTTCCTACGAGCAGTACTTC. This codes for CAIASSYEQYF.